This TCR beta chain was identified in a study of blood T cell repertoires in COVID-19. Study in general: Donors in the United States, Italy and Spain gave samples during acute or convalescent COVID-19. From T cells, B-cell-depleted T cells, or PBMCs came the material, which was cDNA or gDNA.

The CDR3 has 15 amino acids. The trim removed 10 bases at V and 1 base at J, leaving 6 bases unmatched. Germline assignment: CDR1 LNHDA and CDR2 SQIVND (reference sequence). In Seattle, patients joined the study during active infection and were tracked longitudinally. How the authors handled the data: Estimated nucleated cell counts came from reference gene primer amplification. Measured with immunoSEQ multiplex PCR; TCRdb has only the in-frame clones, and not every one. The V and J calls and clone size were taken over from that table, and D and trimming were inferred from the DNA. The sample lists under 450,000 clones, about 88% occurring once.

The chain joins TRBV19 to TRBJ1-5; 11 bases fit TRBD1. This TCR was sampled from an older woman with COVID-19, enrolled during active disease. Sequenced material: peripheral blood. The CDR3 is CATGQGALSNQPQHF. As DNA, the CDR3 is TGTGCCACCGGACAGGGGGCGTTAAGCAATCAGCCCCAGCATTTT.